The clone carrying this T cell receptor (beta chain) appeared a single time. Some clones are missing from TCRdb's copy, which holds only in-frame ones; the method was immunoSEQ multiplex PCR. The sample lists about 350,000 clones; less than 90% were seen once. Treatment reported: about 20 received Ad26.COV2.S at low or high dose, single or two shots; five or six received placebo; per-sample allocation not given. Samples came from day 63 after the first vaccine or placebo injection. In Boston, an adult donor aged 18-55 years took part. The vaccine antigen was prefusion-stabilized Wuhan SARS-CoV-2 spike. The V gene lost 6 bases and the J gene lost 11 bases, with 20 bases spanning the gap. The CDR3 sequence is 15 residues long. The germline V gene encodes CDR1 KGHSH and CDR2 LQKENI. The data stem from a study of Ad26.COV2.S vaccination and SARS-CoV-2 variants. Study in general: The donor participated in the COV1001 trial, in its Ad26.COV2.S arm.

J is TRBJ1-6 and V is TRBV18; no reliable D call. The clonotype comes from a person between 18 and 60 years old who received the Ad26.COV2.S COVID-19 vaccine or a placebo. The material sequenced was peripheral blood, taken in a trial of Ad26.COV2.S vaccine versus placebo. CDR3 residues: CASSTSHGERTPLHF. The CDR3, as DNA: TGTGCCAGCTCGACCTCTCATGGGGAGCGGACACCCCTCCACTTT. Full variable domain (missing parts from reference TRBV18 and TRBJ1-6): NAGVMQNPRHLVRRRGQEARLRCSPMKGHSHVYWYRQLPEEGLKFMVYLQKENIIDESGMPKERFSAEFPKEGPSILRIQQVVRGDSAAYFCASSTSHGERTPLHFGNGTRLTVT.